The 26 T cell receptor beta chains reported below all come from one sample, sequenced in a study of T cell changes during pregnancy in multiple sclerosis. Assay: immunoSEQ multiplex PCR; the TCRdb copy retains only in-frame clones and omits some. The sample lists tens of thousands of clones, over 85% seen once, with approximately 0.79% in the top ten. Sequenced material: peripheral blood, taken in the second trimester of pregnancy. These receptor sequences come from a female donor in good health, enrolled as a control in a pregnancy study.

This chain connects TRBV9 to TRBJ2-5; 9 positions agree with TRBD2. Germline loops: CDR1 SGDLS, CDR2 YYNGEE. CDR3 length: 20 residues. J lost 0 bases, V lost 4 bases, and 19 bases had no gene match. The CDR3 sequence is CASSPSGRGGLIEDQETQYF. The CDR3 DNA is TGTGCCAGCAGCCCCTCTGGGCGGGGGGGCCTCATTGAGGACCAAGAGACCCAGTACTTC.

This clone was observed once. The DNA of the CDR3 is TGTGCCAGCAGAGCAGGGGATACCGACTTCTTAGCCAAAAACATTCAGTACTTC. Encoded protein: CASRAGDTDFLAKNIQYF. This chain joins TRBV27 and TRBJ2-4, with D possibly matching TRBD1 (6 bases). Trimming cost V 6 bases and J 0 bases, with 21 bases left between them. Germline V gene data show CDR1 as MNHEY and CDR2 as SMNVEV (reference sequence). There are 18 residues in the CDR3.

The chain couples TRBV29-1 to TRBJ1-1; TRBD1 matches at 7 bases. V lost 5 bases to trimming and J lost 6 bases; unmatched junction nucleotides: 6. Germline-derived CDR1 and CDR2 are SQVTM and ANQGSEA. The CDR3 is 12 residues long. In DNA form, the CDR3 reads TGCAGCGTTCAGAGACAGGGAGCTGAAGCTTTCTTT. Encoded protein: CSVQRQGAEAFF.

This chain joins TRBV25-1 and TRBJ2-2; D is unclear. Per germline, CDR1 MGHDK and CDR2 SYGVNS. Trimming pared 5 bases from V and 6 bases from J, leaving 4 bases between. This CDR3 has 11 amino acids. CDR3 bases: TGTGCCAGCAGTCAGGCCGGGGAGCTGTTTTTT. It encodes CASSQAGELFF.

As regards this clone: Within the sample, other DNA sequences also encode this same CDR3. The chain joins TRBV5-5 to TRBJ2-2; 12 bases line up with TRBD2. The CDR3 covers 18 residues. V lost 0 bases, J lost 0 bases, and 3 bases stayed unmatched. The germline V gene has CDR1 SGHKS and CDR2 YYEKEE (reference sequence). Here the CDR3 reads CASSLGLAGGSNTGELFF. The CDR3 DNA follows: TGTGCCAGCAGCTTGGGCCTAGCGGGGGGGTCGAACACCGGGGAGCTGTTTTTT.

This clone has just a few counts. CDR3 sequence reads: CASSQEDGEVVFF. In DNA form, the CDR3 reads TGTGCCAGCAGCCAAGAGGACGGGGAGGTTGTGTTTTTT. V gene TRBV4-2 combines with J gene TRBJ2-2; maybe TRBD2 (6 bases). Germline V gene lookup returns CDR1 LGHNA and CDR2 YNFKEQ. The CDR3 runs 13 residues. Trimming removed 0 bases at V and 15 bases at J, with 14 bases between.

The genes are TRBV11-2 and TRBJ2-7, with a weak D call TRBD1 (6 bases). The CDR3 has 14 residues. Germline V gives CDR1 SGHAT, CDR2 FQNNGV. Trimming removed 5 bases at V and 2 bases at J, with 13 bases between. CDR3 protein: CASSPWGPAYEQYF. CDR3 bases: TGTGCCAGCAGCCCGTGGGGGCCTGCCTACGAGCAGTACTTC. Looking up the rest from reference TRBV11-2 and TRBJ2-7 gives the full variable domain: EAGVAQSPRYKIIEKRQSVAFWCNPISGHATLYWYQQILGQGPKLLIQFQNNGVVDDSQLPKDRFSAERLKGVDSTLKIQPAKLEDSAVYLCASSPWGPAYEQYFGPGTRLTVT.

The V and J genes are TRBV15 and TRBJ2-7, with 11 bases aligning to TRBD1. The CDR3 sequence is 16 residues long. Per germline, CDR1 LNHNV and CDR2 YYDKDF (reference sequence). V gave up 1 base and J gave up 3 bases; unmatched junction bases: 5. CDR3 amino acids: CATSRAGQGAGYEQYF. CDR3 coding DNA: TGTGCCACCAGCAGAGCTGGACAGGGGGCGGGCTACGAGCAGTACTTC.

The CDR3: CASSPRLAGQETQYF. In DNA, the CDR3 is TGTGCCAGCAGCCCAAGACTAGCGGGACAAGAGACCCAGTACTTC. This chain joins TRBV5-4 and TRBJ2-5; the match to TRBD2 covers 11 bases. The V segment lost 4 bases and the J segment 2 bases; nucleotides outside the gene matches: 4. The CDR3 contains 15 residues. Germline CDR1 SGHNT, CDR2 YYREEE (reference sequence). Complete variable domain (other parts from reference TRBV5-4 and TRBJ2-5): ETGVTQSPTHLIKTRGQQVTLRCSSQSGHNTVSWYQQALGQGPQFIFQYYREEENGRGNFPPRFSGLQFPNYSSELNVNALELDDSALYLCASSPRLAGQETQYFGPGTRLLVL.

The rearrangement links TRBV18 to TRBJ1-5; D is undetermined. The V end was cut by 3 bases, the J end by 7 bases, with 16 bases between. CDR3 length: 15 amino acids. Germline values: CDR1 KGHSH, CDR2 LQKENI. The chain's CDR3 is CASSPNRGAEQPQHF. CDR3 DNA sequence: TGTGCCAGCTCACCCAATCGCGGAGCCGAACAGCCCCAGCATTTT.

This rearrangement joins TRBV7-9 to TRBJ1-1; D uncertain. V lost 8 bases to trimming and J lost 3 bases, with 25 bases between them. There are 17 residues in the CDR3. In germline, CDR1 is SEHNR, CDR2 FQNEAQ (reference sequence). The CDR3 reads CASRGSQELDLDTEAFF. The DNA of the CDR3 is TGTGCCAGCCGTGGGTCCCAAGAACTGGACTTAGACACTGAAGCTTTCTTT.

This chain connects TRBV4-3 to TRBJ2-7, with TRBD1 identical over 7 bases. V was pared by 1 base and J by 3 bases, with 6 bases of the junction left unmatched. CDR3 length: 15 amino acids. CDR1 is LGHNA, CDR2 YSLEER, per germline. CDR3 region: CASSQVMAGGYEQYF. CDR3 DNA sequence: TGCGCCAGCAGCCAAGTTATGGCAGGGGGCTACGAGCAGTACTTC.

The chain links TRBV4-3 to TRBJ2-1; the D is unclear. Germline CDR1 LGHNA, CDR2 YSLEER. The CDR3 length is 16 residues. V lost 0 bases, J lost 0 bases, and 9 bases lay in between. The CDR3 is CASSQDRASSYNEQFF. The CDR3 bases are TGCGCCAGCAGCCAAGATCGAGCGAGCTCCTACAATGAGCAGTTCTTC.

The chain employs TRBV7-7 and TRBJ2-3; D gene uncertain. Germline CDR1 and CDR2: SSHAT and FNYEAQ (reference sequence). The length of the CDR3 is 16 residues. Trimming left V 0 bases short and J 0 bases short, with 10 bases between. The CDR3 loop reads CASSLATAASTDTQYF. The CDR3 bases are TGTGCCAGCAGCTTAGCGACGGCGGCTAGCACAGATACGCAGTATTTT.

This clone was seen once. The DNA of the CDR3 is TGTGCCAGCAGTGCCGTCGGACAGGGGAGAGAAAAACTGTTTTTT. This translates into CASSAVGQGREKLFF. This chain uses TRBV6-1 with TRBJ1-4; 9 nucleotides line up with TRBD1. Germline CDR1 reads MNHNS; CDR2 reads SASEGT. The CDR3 loop spans 15 amino acids. V lost 4 bases, J lost 8 bases, and 8 bases stayed unmatched.

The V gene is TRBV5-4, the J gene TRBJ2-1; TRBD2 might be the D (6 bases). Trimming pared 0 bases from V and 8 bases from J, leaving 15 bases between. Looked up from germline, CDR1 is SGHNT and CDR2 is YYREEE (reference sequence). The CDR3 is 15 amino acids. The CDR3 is CASSLVAGQGDEQFF. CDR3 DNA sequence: TGTGCCAGCAGCTTGGTGGCGGGGCAAGGGGATGAGCAGTTCTTC.

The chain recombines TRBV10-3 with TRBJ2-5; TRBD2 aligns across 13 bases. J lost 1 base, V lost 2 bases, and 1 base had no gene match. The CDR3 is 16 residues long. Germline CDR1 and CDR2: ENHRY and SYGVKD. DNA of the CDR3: TGTGCCATCAGTGAGGGACTAGCGGGGGTCCAAGAGACCCAGTACTTC. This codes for CAISEGLAGVQETQYF.

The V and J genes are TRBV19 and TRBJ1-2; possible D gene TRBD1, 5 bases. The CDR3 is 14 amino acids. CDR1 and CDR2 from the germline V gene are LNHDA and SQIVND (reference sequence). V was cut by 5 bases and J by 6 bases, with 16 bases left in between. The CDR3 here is CASSPLDMGNGYTF. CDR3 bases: TGTGCCAGTAGTCCCTTGGACATGGGTAATGGCTACACCTTC.

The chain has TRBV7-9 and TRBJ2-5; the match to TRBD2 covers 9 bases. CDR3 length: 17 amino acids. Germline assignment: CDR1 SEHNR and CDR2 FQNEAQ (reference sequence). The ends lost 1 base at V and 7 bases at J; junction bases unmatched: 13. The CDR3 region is CASSLDGSGGPEGTQYF. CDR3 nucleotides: TGTGCCAGCAGCTTAGATGGTAGCGGGGGCCCCGAAGGGACCCAGTACTTC. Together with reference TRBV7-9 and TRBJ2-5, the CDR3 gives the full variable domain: DTGVSQNPRHKITKRGQNVTFRCDPISEHNRLYWYRQTLGQGPEFLTYFQNEAQLEKSRLLSDRFSAERPKGSFSTLEIQRTEQGDSAMYLCASSLDGSGGPEGTQYFGPGTRLLVL.

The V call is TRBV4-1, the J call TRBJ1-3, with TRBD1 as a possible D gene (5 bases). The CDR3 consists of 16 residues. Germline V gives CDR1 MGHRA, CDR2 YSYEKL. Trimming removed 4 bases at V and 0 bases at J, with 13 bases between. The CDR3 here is CASSRTGPSSGNTIYF. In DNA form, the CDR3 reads TGCGCCAGCAGCCGTACAGGACCAAGCTCTGGAAACACCATATATTTT.

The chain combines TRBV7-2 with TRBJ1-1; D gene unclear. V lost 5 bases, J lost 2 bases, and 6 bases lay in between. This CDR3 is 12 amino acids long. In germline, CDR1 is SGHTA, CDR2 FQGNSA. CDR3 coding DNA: TGTGCCAGCAGCCACTCAAACACTGAAGCTTTCTTT. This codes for CASSHSNTEAFF.

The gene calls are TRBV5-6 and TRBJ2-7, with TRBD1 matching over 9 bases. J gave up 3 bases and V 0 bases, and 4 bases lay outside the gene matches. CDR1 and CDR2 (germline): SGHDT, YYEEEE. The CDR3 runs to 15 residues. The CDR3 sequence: CASSLEGTGNYEQYF. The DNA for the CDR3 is TGTGCCAGCAGCTTGGAGGGGACAGGGAACTACGAGCAGTACTTC.

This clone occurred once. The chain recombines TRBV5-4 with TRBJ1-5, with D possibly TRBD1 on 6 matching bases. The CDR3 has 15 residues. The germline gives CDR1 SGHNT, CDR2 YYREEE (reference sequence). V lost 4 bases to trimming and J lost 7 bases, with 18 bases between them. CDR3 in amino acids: CASSPGRGARQPQHF. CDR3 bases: TGTGCCAGCAGCCCGGGGCGGGGGGCACGACAGCCCCAGCATTTT.

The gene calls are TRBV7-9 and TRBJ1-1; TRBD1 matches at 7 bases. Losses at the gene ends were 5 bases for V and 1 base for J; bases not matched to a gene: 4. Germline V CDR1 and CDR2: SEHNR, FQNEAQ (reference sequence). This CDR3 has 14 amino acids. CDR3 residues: CASSTTGWNTEAFF. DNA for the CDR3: TGTGCCAGCAGCACGACAGGGTGGAACACTGAAGCTTTCTTT. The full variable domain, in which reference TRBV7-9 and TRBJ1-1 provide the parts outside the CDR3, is DTGVSQNPRHKITKRGQNVTFRCDPISEHNRLYWYRQTLGQGPEFLTYFQNEAQLEKSRLLSDRFSAERPKGSFSTLEIQRTEQGDSAMYLCASSTTGWNTEAFFGQGTRLTVV.

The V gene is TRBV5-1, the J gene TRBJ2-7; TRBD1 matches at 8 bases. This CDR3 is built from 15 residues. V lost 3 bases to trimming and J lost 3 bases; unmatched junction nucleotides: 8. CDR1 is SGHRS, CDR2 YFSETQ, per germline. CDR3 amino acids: CASSSDRGIIYEQYF. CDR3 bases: TGCGCCAGCAGCTCAGACAGGGGCATAATCTACGAGCAGTACTTC.

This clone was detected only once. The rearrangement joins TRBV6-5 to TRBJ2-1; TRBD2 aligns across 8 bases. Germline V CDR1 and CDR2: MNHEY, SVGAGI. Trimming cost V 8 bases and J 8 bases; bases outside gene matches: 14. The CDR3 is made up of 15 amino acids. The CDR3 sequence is CASSEERGIIYEQFF. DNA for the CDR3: TGTGCCAGCTCCGAGGAGCGGGGGATTATCTATGAGCAGTTCTTC.